This T cell receptor (beta chain) was sequenced for a study of blood T cell repertoires in COVID-19. Study overall: Collection of acute and convalescent COVID-19 samples took place in the United States, Italy and Spain. Sources were T cells, B-cell-depleted T cells, or PBMCs; the material itself was cDNA or gDNA.

The V and J ends lost 4 bases and 4 bases, in that order; junction bases with no gene match: 7. This CDR3 region has 15 residues. Germline V lookup: CDR1 SEHNR, CDR2 FQNEAQ (reference sequence). Per the original data handling: The authors estimated nucleated cell counts from reference gene primer amplification. Repertoires were generated with immunoSEQ multiplex PCR, while TCRdb's copy carries only in-frame clones and drops some. Clone size and the V and J calls come from that table; the DNA yielded D and trimming. This table holds about 130,000 clones, around 80% found once. The material sequenced was peripheral blood. The chain recombines TRBV7-9 with TRBJ2-7; TRBD1 aligns across 10 bases. The sequence was collected from a man aged 35-49 years with active or convalescent COVID-19. The CDR3 nucleotides are TGTGCCAGCAGCTCAACCAGGGACAGGGGTTACGAGCAGTACTTC. Translated, it gives CASSSTRDRGYEQYF.